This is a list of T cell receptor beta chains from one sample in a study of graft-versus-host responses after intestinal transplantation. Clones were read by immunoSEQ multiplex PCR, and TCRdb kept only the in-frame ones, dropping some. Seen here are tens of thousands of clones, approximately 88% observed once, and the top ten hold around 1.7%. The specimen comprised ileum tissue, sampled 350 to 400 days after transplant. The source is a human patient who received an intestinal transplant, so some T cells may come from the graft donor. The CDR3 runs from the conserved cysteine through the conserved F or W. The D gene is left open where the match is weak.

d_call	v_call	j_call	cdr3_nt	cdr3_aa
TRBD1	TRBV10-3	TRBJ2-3	TGTGCCATCTACGCAGGGGGCATGGATACGCAGTATTTT	CAIYAGGMDTQYF
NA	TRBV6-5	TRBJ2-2	TGTGCCAGCAGCCAAGACTGGACCGGGGAGCTGTTTTTT	CASSQDWTGELFF
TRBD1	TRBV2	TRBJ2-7	TGTGCCAGCAGGGGGGACAGGGGGCTGTACGAGCAGTACTTC	CASRGDRGLYEQYF
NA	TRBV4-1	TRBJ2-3	TGCGCCAGCAGCCTTCAGTATAGCGGTACGCAGTATTTT	CASSLQYSGTQYF
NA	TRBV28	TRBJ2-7	TGTGCCAGCAGCCAAGACAAGGTGAGAGACTACGAGCAGTACTTC	CASSQDKVRDYEQYF
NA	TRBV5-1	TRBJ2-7	TGCGCCAGCAGCTTCAGACAGGAGGACGAGCAGTACTTC	CASSFRQEDEQYF
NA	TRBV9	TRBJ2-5	TGTGCCAGCAGCGTAAACGACTTTCCGTACCAAGAGACCCAGTACTTC	CASSVNDFPYQETQYF
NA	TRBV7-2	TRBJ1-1	TGTGCCAGCAGCTTAATGCAAAATCCTAACACTGAAGCTTTCTTT	CASSLMQNPNTEAFF
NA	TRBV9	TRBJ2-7	TGTGCCAGCAGCGCAGGAGGACCGGGACTCCATACTCACGAGCAGTACTTC	CASSAGGPGLHTHEQYF
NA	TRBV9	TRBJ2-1	TGTGCCAGCAGCGAAAACGTACAGGGAGGCTCCTACAATGAGCAGTTCTTC	CASSENVQGGSYNEQFF
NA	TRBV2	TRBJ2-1	TGTGCCAGCAGTGGCAGTGGGCTAGCGCCCTACAATGAGCAGTTCTTC	CASSGSGLAPYNEQFF
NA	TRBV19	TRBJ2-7	TGTGCCAGTAGTATTGTGGCGTCCTACGAGCAGTACTTC	CASSIVASYEQYF
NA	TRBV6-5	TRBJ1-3	TGTGCCAGCAGCCAACCCGGAGGAAACACCATATATTTT	CASSQPGGNTIYF
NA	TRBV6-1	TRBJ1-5	TGTGCCAGCAGTGAGAGCAGTTTGAGCAATCAGCCCCAGCATTTT	CASSESSLSNQPQHF
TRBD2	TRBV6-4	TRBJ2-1	TGTGCCAGCAGTGACTCAGCCGGGACTAGAGAATTCTTC	CASSDSAGTREFF
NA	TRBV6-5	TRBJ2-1	TGTGCCAGCTCGGACTCCTCCTACAATGAGCAGTTCTTC	CASSDSSYNEQFF
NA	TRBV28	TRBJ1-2	TGTGCCAGCAGTTCCCCCGGGTGGGAAGGCTACACCTTC	CASSSPGWEGYTF
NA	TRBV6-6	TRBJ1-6	TGTGCCAGCAGTTTTCGGTATAATTCACCCCTCCACTTT	CASSFRYNSPLHF
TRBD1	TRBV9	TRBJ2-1	TGTGCCAGCAGCGGTAGCCCTGCGCAGGGGGCCGAGAATGAGCAGTTCTTC	CASSGSPAQGAENEQFF
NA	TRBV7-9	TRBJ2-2	TGTGCCAGCAGCTTACCCGGCCGGGGGTCGACCACCGGGGAGCTGTTTTTT	CASSLPGRGSTTGELFF
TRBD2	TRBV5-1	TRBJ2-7	TGCGCCAGCAGCACGGGACTAGCGGGGCCCTACGAGCAGTACTTC	CASSTGLAGPYEQYF
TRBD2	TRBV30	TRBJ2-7	TGTGCCTGGAGGCCGACTAGCGGCTCCTACGAGCAGTACTTC	CAWRPTSGSYEQYF